This TCR beta chain was captured in a study of early T cells in non-severe SARS-CoV-2 infection. Study summary: Alpha and beta chains were unpaired, from unsorted whole-blood bulk RNA.

Individual cDNA molecules received unique molecular identifiers. TCRdb independently ran MiXCR on the 5' RACE reads; one entry per CDR3 protein. The table has 35,000 to 50,000 distinct CDR3 sequences, roughly 7.1% seen once. Germline V gene lookup returns CDR1 SGHRS and CDR2 YFSETQ. V gave up 0 bases and J gave up 7 bases, with 14 bases separating them. The CDR3 runs 15 residues. At least ten counts were recorded for this clonotype. The chain uses TRBV5-1 and TRBJ1-5, with D perhaps TRBD1 (6 bases). The sequenced sample consisted of whole blood. The sequence was collected from an adult who was a healthcare worker with PCR-confirmed SARS-CoV-2 infection or an uninfected control (not recorded which). In DNA form, the CDR3 reads TGCGCCAGCAGCTTGGGACAGGAGAGGGGACAGCCCCAGCATTTT. Protein: CASSLGQERGQPQHF.